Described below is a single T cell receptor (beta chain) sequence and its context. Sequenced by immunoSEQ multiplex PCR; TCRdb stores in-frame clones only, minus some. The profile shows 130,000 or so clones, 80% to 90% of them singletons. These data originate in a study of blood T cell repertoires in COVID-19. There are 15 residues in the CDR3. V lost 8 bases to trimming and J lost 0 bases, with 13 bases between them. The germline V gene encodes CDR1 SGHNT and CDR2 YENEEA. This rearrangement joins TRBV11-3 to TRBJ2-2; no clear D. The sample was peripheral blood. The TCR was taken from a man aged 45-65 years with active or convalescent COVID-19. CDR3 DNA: TGTGCCAGCCGACAAGCAGCCGCGAACACCGGGGAGCTGTTTTTT. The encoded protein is CASRQAAANTGELFF.